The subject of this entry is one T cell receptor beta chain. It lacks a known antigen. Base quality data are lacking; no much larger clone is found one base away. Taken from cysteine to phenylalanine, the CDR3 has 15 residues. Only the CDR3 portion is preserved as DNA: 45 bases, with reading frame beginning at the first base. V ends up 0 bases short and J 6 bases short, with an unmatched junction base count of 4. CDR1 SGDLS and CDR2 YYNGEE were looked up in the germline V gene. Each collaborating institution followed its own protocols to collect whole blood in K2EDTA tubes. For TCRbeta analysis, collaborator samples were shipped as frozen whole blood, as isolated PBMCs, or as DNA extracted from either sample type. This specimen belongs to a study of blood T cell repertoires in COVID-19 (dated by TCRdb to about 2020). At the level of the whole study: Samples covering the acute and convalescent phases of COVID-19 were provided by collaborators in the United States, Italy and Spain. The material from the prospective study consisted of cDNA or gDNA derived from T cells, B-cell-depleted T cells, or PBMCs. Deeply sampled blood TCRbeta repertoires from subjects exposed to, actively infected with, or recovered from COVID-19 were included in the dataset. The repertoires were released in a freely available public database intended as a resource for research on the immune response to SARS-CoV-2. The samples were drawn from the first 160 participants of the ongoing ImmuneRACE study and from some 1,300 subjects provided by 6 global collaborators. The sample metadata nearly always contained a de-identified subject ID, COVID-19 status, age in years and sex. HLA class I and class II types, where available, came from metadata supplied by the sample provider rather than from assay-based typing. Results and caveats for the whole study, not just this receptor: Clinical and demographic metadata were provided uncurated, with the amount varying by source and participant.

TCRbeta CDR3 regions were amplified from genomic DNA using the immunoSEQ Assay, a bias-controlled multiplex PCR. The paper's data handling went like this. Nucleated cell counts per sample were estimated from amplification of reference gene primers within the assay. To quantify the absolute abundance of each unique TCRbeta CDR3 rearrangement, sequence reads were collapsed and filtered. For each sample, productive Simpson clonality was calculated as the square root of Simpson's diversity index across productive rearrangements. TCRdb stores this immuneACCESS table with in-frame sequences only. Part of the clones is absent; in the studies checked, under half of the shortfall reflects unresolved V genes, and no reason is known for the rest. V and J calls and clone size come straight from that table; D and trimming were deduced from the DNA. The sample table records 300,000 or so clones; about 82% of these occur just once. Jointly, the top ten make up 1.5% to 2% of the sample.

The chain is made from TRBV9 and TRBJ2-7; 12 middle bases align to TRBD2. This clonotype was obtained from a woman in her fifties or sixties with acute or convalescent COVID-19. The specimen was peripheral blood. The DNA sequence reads TGTGCCAGCAGCGTAGAAGGGACTAGCGGGCGCGAGCAGTACTTC. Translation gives CASSVEGTSGREQYF.